The TCR beta chain described here comes from a study of blood T cell repertoires in COVID-19. Study details: Samples taken during acute and convalescent COVID-19 were collected in the United States, Italy and Spain.

Original processing notes: How many nucleated cells were present was estimated from reference gene primer amplification. Data came from immunoSEQ multiplex PCR; TCRdb stores just in-frame clones and leaves some out. V and J calls and clone size are copied from that table; D and trimming were computed from the DNA. This sample yields over 50,000 clones, of which more than 85% are seen a single time; more than 5.5% belongs to the top ten. The germline CDR1 and CDR2 sequences are KGHDR and SFDVKD. Trimming pared 5 bases from V and 6 bases from J, leaving 14 bases between. The CDR3 has 14 amino acids. The clonotype was recovered from a middle-aged man with active COVID-19. The rearrangement uses TRBV24-1 and TRBJ2-3; maybe TRBD2 (5 bases). The sequencing input was peripheral blood. The DNA for the CDR3 is TGTGCCACCAGTGTGGGTGGAGGTGTGGATACGCAGTATTTT. Translated, it gives CATSVGGGVDTQYF.